The table lists the clone carrying this T cell receptor (beta chain) with many counts. A junction boundary mismatches the germline segment, possibly from a read error. This record belongs to a study of regulatory T cells in long-lasting Graves disease. The wider study: Graves' patients who were just diagnosed had used antithyroid drugs for under 3 months.

In building TCR beta libraries, iRepertoire HTBI primers were used together with Arm-PCR of CDR3 regions. A single record per CDR3 protein comes from TCRdb applying MiXCR to the multiplex PCR reads. The data show 250,000 to 300,000 distinct CDR3 sequences, about 20% seen once. CDR3 length: 15 residues. CDR1 SGHRS and CDR2 YFSETQ come from the germline V gene. The sample's time point: newly diagnosed GD, antithyroid drugs for less than 3 months. Following extraction of RNA from PBMCs, that RNA was used to make the TCR library. This sample was shared with a second study, whose subject was T cells in Graves' hyperthyroidism and ophthalmopathy.

The chain links TRBV5-1 to TRBJ1-3; D gene uncertain. The specimen was peripheral blood mononuclear cells (PBMCs), collected at new diagnosis, from a patient treated with antithyroid drugs. This receptor was taken from a woman in her twenties or thirties with Graves disease. DNA of the CDR3: TGTGCCAGCAGCGAGGGCCCTCTCTCTGGAAACACCATATATTTT. Amino acid sequence: CASSEGPLSGNTIYF.